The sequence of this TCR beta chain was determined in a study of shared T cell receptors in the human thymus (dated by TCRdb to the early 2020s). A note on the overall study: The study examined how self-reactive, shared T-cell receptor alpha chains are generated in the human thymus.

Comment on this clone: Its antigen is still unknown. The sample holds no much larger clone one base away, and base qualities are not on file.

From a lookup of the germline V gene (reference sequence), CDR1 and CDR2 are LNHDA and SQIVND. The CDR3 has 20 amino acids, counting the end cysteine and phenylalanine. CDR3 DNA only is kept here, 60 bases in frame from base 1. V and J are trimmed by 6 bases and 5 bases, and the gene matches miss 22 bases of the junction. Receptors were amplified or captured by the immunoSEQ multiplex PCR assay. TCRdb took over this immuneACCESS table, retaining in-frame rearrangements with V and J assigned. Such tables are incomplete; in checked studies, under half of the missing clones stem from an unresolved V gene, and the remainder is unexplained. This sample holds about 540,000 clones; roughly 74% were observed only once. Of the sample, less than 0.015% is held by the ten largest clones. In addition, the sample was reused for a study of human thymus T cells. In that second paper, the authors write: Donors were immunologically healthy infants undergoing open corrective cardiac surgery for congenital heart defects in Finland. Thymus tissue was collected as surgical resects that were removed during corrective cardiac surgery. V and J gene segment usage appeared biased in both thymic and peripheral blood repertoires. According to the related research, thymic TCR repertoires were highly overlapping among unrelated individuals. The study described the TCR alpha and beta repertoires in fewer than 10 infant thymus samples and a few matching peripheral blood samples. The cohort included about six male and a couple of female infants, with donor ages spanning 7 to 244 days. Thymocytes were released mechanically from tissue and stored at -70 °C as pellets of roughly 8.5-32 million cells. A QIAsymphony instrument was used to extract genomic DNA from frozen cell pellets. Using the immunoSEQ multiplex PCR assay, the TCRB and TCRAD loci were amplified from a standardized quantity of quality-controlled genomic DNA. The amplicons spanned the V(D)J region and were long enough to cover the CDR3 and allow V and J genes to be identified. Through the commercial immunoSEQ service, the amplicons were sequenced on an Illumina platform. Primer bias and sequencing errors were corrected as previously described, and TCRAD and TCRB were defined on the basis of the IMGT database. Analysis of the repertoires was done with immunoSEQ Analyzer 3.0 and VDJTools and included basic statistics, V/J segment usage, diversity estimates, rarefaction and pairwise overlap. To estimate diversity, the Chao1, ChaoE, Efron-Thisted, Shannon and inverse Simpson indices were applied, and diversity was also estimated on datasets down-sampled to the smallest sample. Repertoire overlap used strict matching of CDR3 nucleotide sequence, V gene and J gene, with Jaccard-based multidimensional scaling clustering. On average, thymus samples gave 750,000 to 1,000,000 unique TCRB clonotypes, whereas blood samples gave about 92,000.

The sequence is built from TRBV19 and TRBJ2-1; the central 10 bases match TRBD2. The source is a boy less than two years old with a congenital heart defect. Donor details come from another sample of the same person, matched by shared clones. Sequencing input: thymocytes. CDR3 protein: CASRLHPRRIAGGDDNEQFF. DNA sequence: TGTGCCAGTAGGTTACACCCACGCCGGATAGCGGGAGGAGACGACAATGAGCAGTTCTTC.